This T cell receptor (beta chain) was documented in a study of blood T cell repertoires in COVID-19. Background on the study: Italy, Spain and the United States were the sources of the convalescent and acute COVID-19 samples. T cells, B-cell-depleted T cells, or PBMCs provided the cDNA or gDNA that served as material.

How the authors handled the data: Estimates of nucleated cell counts were drawn from the amplification of reference gene primers. The data were produced by immunoSEQ multiplex PCR, yet TCRdb's version contains in-frame clones alone and is incomplete. V and J calls and clone size come straight from that table; D and trimming were deduced from the DNA. The sample has 150,000 to 200,000 clones, 65% to 85% seen once. The germline V gene encodes CDR1 SGHDT and CDR2 YYEEEE. V gave up 5 bases and J gave up 9 bases; unmatched junction bases: 3. This CDR3 contains 12 residues. Participant-given clinical history determined each cohort assignment.

This receptor was identified in a man aged 40-50 years who had recovered from COVID-19. The sequenced sample consisted of PBMCs or T cells enriched from blood (not recorded which). The chain couples TRBV5-6 to TRBJ2-1, with 9 bases that match TRBD1. The DNA for the CDR3 is TGTGCCAGCAGAGACAGGGGGGCTGAGCAGTTCTTC. Translating it yields CASRDRGAEQFF. The variable domain in full, with the rest retrieved from reference TRBV5-6 and TRBJ2-1, is DAGVTQSPTHLIKTRGQQVTLRCSPKSGHDTVSWYQQALGQGPQFIFQYYEEEERQRGNFPDRFSGHQFPNYSSELNVNALLLGDSALYLCASRDRGAEQFFGPGTRLTVL.